This T cell receptor beta chain was captured in a study of beta chain features in type 1 diabetes. Study context: Sorted cells numbering some 110 million were examined across all samples.

V lost 1 base to trimming and J lost 1 base, with 10 bases between them. CDR1 MGHDK and CDR2 SYGVNS come from the germline V gene. The CDR3 length is 15 residues. A note on this clone: Its specificity is unknown.

Sorted CD4+ subsets: naive, central memory, regulatory, stem cell-like memory (CD45RO/CCR7/CD25/CD127/CD95/CD27 panel). Reverse transcription of all isolated RNA meant that expressed TCRB transcripts were sequenced. Some 3.6 million reads per sample were averaged for naive, central memory and regulatory samples. The protocol was immunoSEQ multiplex PCR, while the TCRdb copy is restricted to in-frame clones and leaves out a portion. Among about 160,000 clones listed, less than 9.5% were seen once. Study results and caveats: A PCR bias possibly favoring shorter templates would apply equally to patients and controls. Patients with Type 1 diabetes showed moderately but significantly shorter TCRB CDR3s in all four CD4+ subsets.

Sequencing used central memory CD4+ T cells from blood. The chain carries TRBV25-1 and TRBJ2-5, with D tentatively TRBD1 (6 bases). The sequence derives from a woman in her 40s with type 1 diabetes. The CDR3 DNA reads TGTGCCAGCAGTGAATCCACAGGGCCCCAAGAGACCCAGTACTTC. Protein: CASSESTGPQETQYF.